This T cell receptor beta chain stems from a study of blood T cell repertoires in COVID-19. CDR1 and CDR2 from the germline V gene are SGHVS and FNYEAQ. With V trimmed by 2 bases and J by 2 bases, 8 bases remained unmatched. CDR3 length: 16 amino acids. The study assigned cohorts using participant-reported clinical history. Clones were sequenced by immunoSEQ multiplex PCR, and TCRdb holds only the in-frame ones, with some missing. The sample lists about 190,000 clones; around 80% were seen once. Sequencing input: PBMCs or T cells enriched from blood (not recorded which). This chain connects TRBV7-6 to TRBJ2-5, with 7 bases aligning to TRBD2. This clonotype was obtained from a woman aged 45-65 years with acute COVID-19. The CDR3 reads CASSLHERGPQETQYF. The CDR3 nucleotides read TGTGCCAGCAGCTTACATGAGCGGGGTCCTCAAGAGACCCAGTACTTC.